This paragraph reports one T cell receptor beta chain. This clonotype was found many times. What antigen it recognizes has not been identified. Base qualities are missing; no much larger clone stands one base away. This sample was taken from a study of molecular identifiers for immune sequencing clone quantification (dated by TCRdb to 2016 to 2019). About the full investigation: In a replicate experiment, RNA from 20,000 or 100,000 naive CD8 T cells was split into five aliquots, four of which were sequenced. The study was a methods study using CD8 T cells to benchmark molecular-identifier clustering-based TCR repertoire sequencing (MIDCIRS) and TCR RNA copy counting. What the study reported, not specific to this receptor: When barcode sub-clustering was omitted, TCR diversity was inflated by chimeric consensus sequences, with chimeras reaching as high as 47%. Highly expanded clone sizes could be underestimated because identical TCR molecules may share a barcode. Modeling gave about three recovered TCR RNA copies per cell versus about 10 by digital PCR, implying roughly 28% capture efficiency. Spiked-in Jurkat TCR RNA equal to a single cell's worth was reported to be detectable even within 1,100,000 naive CD8 T cells. Spiked-in Jurkat TCR RNA (around 9 copies' worth), which is not part of the donor repertoire, was contained in the naive libraries. In CMV-specific effector cells, clones with more than 20 RNA copies accounted for over 97% of molecules, whereas in naive cells such clones accounted for under 1%.

Naive CD8 T cell libraries were made from roughly 18,000 to 920,000 sorted cells using 10%, 30% or 50% of purified RNA. On a BD FACSAria II, naive CD8 T cells were FACS-sorted as CD8+CD4-CCR7+CD45RA+ and collected into RLT Plus buffer. To test detection sensitivity, Jurkat RNA equal to some 11 TCR copies was added to samples of roughly 17,000-1,100,000 naive CD8 T cells. CD8 T cells were enriched using RosetteSep CD8+ T Cell Enrichment Cocktail and Ficoll-Paque, and the enriched cells then underwent ACK red cell lysis. Library method: PCR. Sequencing was performed on an Illumina HiSeq 4000. Bulk TCR libraries were prepared as previously described, using TCR primers listed in Table S5. Purification of total RNA was performed with the Qiagen AllPrep DNA/RNA kit. Before any analysis, reads coming from multiple sequencing runs of the same library were combined into one pool. Per the source publication's procedure: Reads were retained only if an exact TCR constant sequence was present, and the retained reads were trimmed to 150 nt and grouped according to their 12-nt molecular barcodes. Within each barcode group, reads were sub-clustered at a 15% Levenshtein threshold, and quality-weighted consensus sequences were built per RNA molecule. Non-functional sequences were removed, as were lower-count sequences one edit away from another. Barcode sub-clusters with fewer than 20% of the maximum read count were removed, based on fitting two negative binomial distributions. The public reads were reprocessed in TCRdb via fastp at Q25 and MiXCR, keeping in-frame beta chains. Identical CDR3 proteins give one entry, which carries the most common genes and DNA. V and J calls and clone size were set by TCRdb, not the authors. The sample table lists about 320,000 distinct CDR3 sequences, about a fifth of them with a count of one. The ten largest clonotypes hold under 0.95% of the sample.

Including cysteine and phenylalanine, the CDR3 has 13 amino acids. The only DNA kept is the CDR3, 39 bases in frame from the first base. Relative to germline, V is 6 bases shorter and J is 4 bases shorter, with 13 bases between their ends. The CDR1 and CDR2 encoded by the germline V gene are SQVTM and ANQGSEA. This TCR was recovered from a human donor in good health. Some libraries in this study had Jurkat cell RNA spiked in. The sample comprised naive CD8+ T cells from blood, with Jurkat cell RNA spiked in. The sample's cell subset or site label, in plain terms: FACS-sorted CD8+CD4-CCR7+CD45RA+ naive T cells. The chain uses TRBV29-1 and TRBJ2-1; the D gene cannot be named for sure. The CDR3 corresponds to CSVSPAVYNEQFF. The nucleotide sequence reads as follows: TGCAGCGTGTCCCCCGCCGTTTACAATGAGCAGTTCTTC.